The 30 T cell receptor beta chains below all came from one sample that was sequenced in a study of technical replicates of blood from several donors. Libraries were prepared by immunoSEQ multiplex PCR; TCRdb keeps only in-frame clonotypes and omits some of them. Of tens of thousands of clones listed, about nine tenths were seen once; the top ten hold about 3.6%. The sample comprised PBMCs. All receptors derive from a human donor in good health. Some clones in this sample may be carry-over from other donors' samples.

The chain uses TRBV27 and TRBJ1-5, with D uncertain. Trimming removed 3 bases from V and 4 bases from J, with 10 bases in between. CDR3 size: 14 residues. Germline CDR1 reads MNHEY; CDR2 reads SMNVEV (reference sequence). The CDR3 region has the DNA TGTGCCAGCAGTTTTTTGGGGAGGAATCAGCCCCAGCATTTT. The encoded protein is CASSFLGRNQPQHF.

The chain joins TRBV7-2 to TRBJ2-5; a weak D match, TRBD2 (7 bases). V was clipped by 4 bases and J by 5 bases, with 17 bases between them. CDR1 is SGHTA and CDR2 is FQGNSA in the germline V gene. The CDR3 spans 15 residues. The CDR3 here is CASSSRKGGAETQYF. CDR3 nucleotide sequence: TGTGCCAGCAGCTCCCGTAAGGGGGGGGCGGAGACCCAGTACTTC.

The V and J genes are TRBV7-3 and TRBJ2-5; TRBD2 matches 8 bases. The CDR3 loop spans 15 amino acids. Germline CDR1 and CDR2: SGHTA and FQGTGA. V shed 1 base, J shed 2 bases, and the junction held 3 bases outside the gene matches. The CDR3 DNA reads TGTGCCAGCAGCTTAAACGGGGGGGTTCAAGAGACCCAGTACTTC. It specifies CASSLNGGVQETQYF.

The chain is built from TRBV7-9 and TRBJ2-7, with D unclear. The germline CDR1 and CDR2 sequences are SEHNR and FQNEAQ (reference sequence). CDR3 length: 14 residues. V was cut by 0 bases and J by 4 bases, with 10 bases left in between. The CDR3 loop reads CASSLAGIRYEQYF. Here the CDR3 DNA reads TGTGCCAGCAGCTTAGCGGGCATCAGGTACGAGCAGTACTTC.

The rearrangement joins TRBV6-5 to TRBJ2-7; 7 nucleotides line up with TRBD1. Germline V CDR1 and CDR2: MNHEY, SVGAGI. This CDR3 is 15 amino acids long. V lost 0 bases and J lost 3; bases outside the gene matches: 5. CDR3 bases: TGTGCCAGCAGTTACTCAAGGGGGCCACTCTACGAGCAGTACTTC. Its protein is CASSYSRGPLYEQYF.

This chain uses TRBV7-9 with TRBJ2-7; 8 bases fit TRBD1. CDR3 length equals 15 residues. In germline, CDR1 is SEHNR, CDR2 FQNEAQ (reference sequence). V was pared by 5 bases and J by 2 bases, with 8 bases of the junction left unmatched. CDR3 amino acids: CASSSRDRRPYEQYF. The CDR3 DNA is TGTGCCAGCAGCAGCCGGGACAGGAGACCCTACGAGCAGTACTTC.

V is TRBV6-1 and J is TRBJ1-6; D perhaps matches TRBD1 (5 bases). This CDR3 has 15 amino acids. V shed 5 bases and J shed 3 bases, with 11 bases lying between them. CDR1 and CDR2 (germline): MNHNS, SASEGT. CDR3 region: CASSLEGLYNSPLHF. CDR3 DNA: TGTGCCAGCAGTCTCGAGGGACTCTATAATTCACCCCTCCACTTT.

The chain combines TRBV4-3 with TRBJ1-2; TRBD1 matches 7 bases. The CDR3 consists of 16 residues. Germline V CDR1 and CDR2: LGHNA, YSLEER. V lost 3 bases, J lost 4 bases, and 11 bases stayed unmatched. The CDR3 sequence is CASSHITGALGYGYTF. CDR3 nucleotides: TGCGCCAGCAGCCATATTACAGGGGCGCTTGGCTATGGCTACACCTTC.

The chain has TRBV7-6 and TRBJ2-7; D unresolved. The CDR3 is made up of 13 amino acids. With 2 bases removed from V and 5 bases from J, the gap between germline ends came to 10 bases. The germline CDR1 and CDR2 sequences are SGHVS and FNYEAQ. CDR3 protein: CASSLSTEDEQYF. CDR3 nucleotides: TGTGCCAGCAGCTTATCCACAGAAGACGAGCAGTACTTC.

The V call is TRBV25-1, the J call TRBJ2-5; no clear D gene. V shed 0 bases and J shed 2 bases, with 7 bases lying between them. The CDR3 extends over 14 amino acids. Germline V gene data show CDR1 as MGHDK and CDR2 as SYGVNS. CDR3 in amino acids: CASSEYGEQETQYF. DNA of the CDR3: TGTGCCAGCAGTGAATATGGAGAACAAGAGACCCAGTACTTC.

The chain has TRBV6-1 and TRBJ1-5, with D unresolved. Looked up from germline, CDR1 is MNHNS and CDR2 is SASEGT. The CDR3 spans 15 residues. V gave up 4 bases and J gave up 2 bases, with 12 bases separating them. CDR3 DNA: TGTGCCAGCAGTGTTTCGGGGTTTGGCAATCAGCCCCAGCATTTT. Translated: CASSVSGFGNQPQHF.

V gene TRBV5-3 combines with J gene TRBJ2-7; 9 positions agree with TRBD2. TRBV5-3 is reported as an ORF; its role is uncertain. V lost 0 bases to trimming and J lost 3 bases; unmatched junction nucleotides: 4. The CDR3 is 15 amino acids. The CDR3 here is CARSLASGRIYEQYF. In nucleotides, the CDR3 is TGTGCCAGAAGCTTGGCCAGCGGGAGGATCTACGAGCAGTACTTC.

The chain has TRBV2 and TRBJ1-5, with TRBD1 identical over 8 bases. Germline values: CDR1 SNHLY, CDR2 FYNNEI. J gave up 4 bases and V 3 bases, and 5 bases lay outside the gene matches. CDR3 size: 15 residues. The CDR3 coding sequence is TGTGCCAGCAGTGACAGGGGGCTGGGGAATCAGCCCCAGCATTTT. This encodes CASSDRGLGNQPQHF. Drawing the rest from reference TRBV2 and TRBJ1-5, the complete variable domain is EPEVTQTPSHQVTQMGQEVILRCVPISNHLYFYWYRQILGQKVEFLVSFYNNEISEKSEIFDDQFSVERPDGSNFTLKIRSTKLEDSAMYFCASSDRGLGNQPQHFGDGTRLSIL.

This clone has a single count. The chain recombines TRBV18 with TRBJ1-2; D is uncertain. Germline loops: CDR1 KGHSH, CDR2 LQKENI. Trimming stripped 6 bases from V and 4 bases from J, with 12 bases between. This CDR3 has 13 residues. DNA for the CDR3: TGTGCCAGCTCCCGGGATGGCAGCTATGGCTACACCTTC. Translated: CASSRDGSYGYTF.

This clone was counted a single time. The chain recombines TRBV20-1 with TRBJ1-1; D is uncertain. Germline V gene lookup returns CDR1 DFQATT and CDR2 SNEGSKA (reference sequence). The V and J ends lost 6 bases and 1 base respectively, with 6 bases between them. The CDR3 is 11 amino acids. The DNA of the CDR3 is TGCAGTGCCCCGGGGAACACTGAAGCTTTCTTT. This codes for CSAPGNTEAFF.

The V call is TRBV29-1, the J call TRBJ1-1; TRBD1 matches at 8 bases. This CDR3 spans 13 amino acids. Germline assignment: CDR1 SQVTM and CDR2 ANQGSEA. The J segment lost 0 bases and the V segment lost 6 bases, leaving 3 bases of the junction unmatched. The CDR3 sequence is CSVDRAVNTEAFF. The CDR3 nucleotides read TGCAGCGTGGACAGGGCCGTGAACACTGAAGCTTTCTTT.

The genes are TRBV12-5 and TRBJ2-5; weak D call: TRBD1 (6 bases). Germline values: CDR1 LGHNT, CDR2 FRNRAP. The CDR3 is made up of 14 amino acids. Trimming stripped 7 bases from V and 4 bases from J, with 16 bases between. The CDR3 sequence is CASAPQGQGETQYF. DNA for the CDR3: TGTGCTAGTGCCCCACAGGGTCAGGGAGAGACCCAGTACTTC.

This chain joins TRBV5-1 and TRBJ2-1; 8 bases align to TRBD1. This CDR3 is built from 15 residues. The ends lost 3 bases at V and 1 base at J; junction bases unmatched: 3. Germline values: CDR1 SGHRS, CDR2 YFSETQ. CDR3 residues: CASSSGTGSYNEQFF. In nucleotides, the CDR3 is TGCGCCAGCAGCTCCGGGACAGGTTCCTACAATGAGCAGTTCTTC.

CDR3 DNA sequence: TGTGCCAGCAGCCCCTTCACGGGGAGCACAGATACGCAGTATTTT. This codes for CASSPFTGSTDTQYF. The chain joins TRBV7-8 to TRBJ2-3, with D perhaps TRBD2 (5 bases). There are 15 residues in the CDR3. Germline V CDR1 and CDR2: SGHVS, FQNEAQ. V lost 5 bases, J lost 0 bases, and 12 bases lay in between.

This sequence joins TRBV5-6 and TRBJ1-4, with TRBD1 as a possible D gene (6 bases). V lost 4 bases and J lost 7, with 20 bases in between. CDR1 and CDR2 from the germline V gene are SGHDT and YYEEEE. The CDR3 runs to 16 residues. The CDR3 loop is CASSPRGFGGSEKLFF. The CDR3 coding sequence is TGTGCCAGCAGCCCCAGGGGATTCGGCGGGTCTGAAAAACTGTTTTTT.

This chain links TRBV10-3 with TRBJ2-1, with 10 bases fitting TRBD1. With 7 bases clipped from V and 7 bases from J, the junction kept 7 bases outside the gene matches. CDR3 size: 14 residues. The germline V gene encodes CDR1 ENHRY and CDR2 SYGVKD. This chain's CDR3 is CAINSGTGENEQFF. The CDR3, as DNA: TGTGCCATCAATTCCGGGACAGGGGAAAATGAGCAGTTCTTC.

J is TRBJ2-1 and V is TRBV5-4; TRBD1 matches at 8 bases. The CDR3 sequence is 14 residues long. Trimming at V came to 4 bases and at J to 3 bases, leaving 3 bases not matched to a gene. CDR1 and CDR2 (germline): SGHNT, YYREEE (reference sequence). The CDR3 protein is CASSPGTGYNEQFF. The DNA for the CDR3 is TGTGCCAGCAGCCCTGGGACAGGCTACAATGAGCAGTTCTTC.

V and J are TRBV4-3 and TRBJ2-1; TRBD2 matches 8 bases. The trim removed 0 bases at V and 6 bases at J, leaving 7 bases unmatched. Germline assignment: CDR1 LGHNA and CDR2 YSLEER. The CDR3 is made up of 16 amino acids. CDR3: CASSQDPSGSFNEQFF. CDR3 in DNA: TGCGCCAGCAGCCAAGATCCCAGCGGGAGCTTCAATGAGCAGTTCTTC.

V usage is TRBV5-4 and J usage is TRBJ2-5, with D possibly matching TRBD2 (6 bases). Germline V gene data show CDR1 as SGHNT and CDR2 as YYREEE (reference sequence). Trimming shortened V by 0 bases and J by 5 bases, and 17 bases separated the two germline ends. The CDR3 contains 16 residues. CDR3 residues: CASSLEGRGSGETQYF. The DNA for the CDR3 is TGTGCCAGCAGCTTGGAGGGACGGGGGTCGGGTGAGACCCAGTACTTC. Together with reference TRBV5-4 and TRBJ2-5, the CDR3 gives the full variable domain: ETGVTQSPTHLIKTRGQQVTLRCSSQSGHNTVSWYQQALGQGPQFIFQYYREEENGRGNFPPRFSGLQFPNYSSELNVNALELDDSALYLCASSLEGRGSGETQYFGPGTRLLVL.

The chain uses TRBV10-1 and TRBJ2-3; 9 bases are shared with TRBD2. Trimming cost V 5 bases and J 4 bases; bases outside gene matches: 10. Germline V CDR1 and CDR2: WNHNN, SYGVQD (reference sequence). The CDR3 is 16 amino acids. CDR3 DNA sequence: TGCGCCAGCAGTTTCACAGTAGCGGGGGCCCCAGATACGCAGTATTTT. It yields the protein CASSFTVAGAPDTQYF.

This clone was counted a single time. This CDR3 is CASSLGTPVSYEQYF. Here the CDR3 DNA reads TGTGCCAGCAGCCTCGGGACACCCGTCTCCTACGAGCAGTACTTC. The chain combines TRBV6-5 with TRBJ2-7; weak D call: TRBD1 (6 bases). This CDR3 is 15 amino acids long. CDR1 MNHEY and CDR2 SVGAGI come from the germline V gene. Trimming took off 6 bases at V and 0 bases at J, with 15 bases between the two ends.

The rearrangement joins TRBV18 to TRBJ2-5; 8 nucleotides agree with TRBD1. The CDR3 sequence is 15 residues long. V shed 3 bases, J shed 1 base, and the junction held 4 bases outside the gene matches. Germline values: CDR1 KGHSH, CDR2 LQKENI. CDR3 in amino acids: CASSPTTGAQETQYF. The CDR3 coding sequence is TGTGCCAGCTCACCGACGACAGGGGCCCAAGAGACCCAGTACTTC.

In this sample, this clone turned up once. The chain has TRBV7-9 and TRBJ2-2, with a possible D match to TRBD2 (5 bases). Trimming removed 8 bases from V and 5 bases from J, with 15 bases in between. This CDR3 has 14 residues. Per the germline V gene, CDR1 is SEHNR and CDR2 is FQNEAQ (reference sequence). The CDR3 here is CASVVAGPTGELFF. CDR3 DNA: TGTGCCAGCGTAGTCGCGGGCCCTACCGGGGAGCTGTTTTTT.

This rearrangement joins TRBV5-1 to TRBJ1-1; weak D call: TRBD1 (5 bases). The CDR3 covers 14 residues. The germline V and J ends were trimmed by 3 bases and 5 bases, with 14 bases remaining between them. Per germline, CDR1 SGHRS and CDR2 YFSETQ. The CDR3 DNA reads TGCGCCAGCAGCTCTCTGGGGGGGGGTACTGAAGCTTTCTTT. Amino acids: CASSSLGGGTEAFF.

This chain links TRBV15 with TRBJ2-5, with 9 bases matching TRBD2. The germline V gene encodes CDR1 LNHNV and CDR2 YYDKDF (reference sequence). Germline trimming cut 9 bases from V and 3 bases from J; bases unmatched to any gene: 5. The CDR3 consists of 13 residues. CDR3 loop: CATKRTSEETQYF. CDR3 coding DNA: TGTGCCACTAAAAGGACTAGCGAAGAGACCCAGTACTTC. Based on the CDR3 plus reference TRBV15 and TRBJ2-5, the full variable domain is DAMVIQNPRYQVTQFGKPVTLSCSQTLNHNVMYWYQQKSSQAPKLLFHYYDKDFNNEADTPDNFQSRRPNTSFCFLDIRSPGLGDTAMYLCATKRTSEETQYFGPGTRLLVL.